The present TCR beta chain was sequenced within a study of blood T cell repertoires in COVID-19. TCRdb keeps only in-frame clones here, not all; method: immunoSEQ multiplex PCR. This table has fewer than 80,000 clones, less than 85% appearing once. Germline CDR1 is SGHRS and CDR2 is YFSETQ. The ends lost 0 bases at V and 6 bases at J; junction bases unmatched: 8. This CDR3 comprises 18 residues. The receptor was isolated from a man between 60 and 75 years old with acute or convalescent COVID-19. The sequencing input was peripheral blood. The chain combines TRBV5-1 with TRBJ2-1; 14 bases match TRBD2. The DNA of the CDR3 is TGCGCCAGCAGCTTGGGGGGGACTAGCGGGAGTCGTGTCAATGAGCAGTTCTTC. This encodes CASSLGGTSGSRVNEQFF.